A selection of T cell receptor beta chains follows, all from one sample in a study of vaccination effects on CD4 cells after COVID-19. Generated by immunoSEQ multiplex PCR, the TCRdb table keeps only in-frame clones and is missing some. The data hold roughly 50,000 clones, with about four fifths observed a single time. These receptors have no identified antigens. This sample comprised CD4+ T cells from PBMCs cultured with HCoV-OC43 spike peptides, obtained before COVID-19 vaccination. The receptors derive from a human donor who received a COVID-19 vaccine. Both conserved end residues are part of each CDR3.

>TRBJ2-2|TRBV9
CASSVLSGGNTGELFF
>TRBJ1-5|TRBV21-1
CASSKVRQPQHF
>TRBJ1-1|TRBV10-3
CAISEPGQKVEAFF
>TRBJ1-1|TRBV7-8
CASSLGTAPRAAFF
>TRBJ1-5|TRBV30
CAWQGARSNQPQHF
>TRBJ2-2|TRBV5-1
CASSTLSGGATGELFF
>TRBJ2-5|TRBV28
CASSQAGGYQETQYF
>TRBJ1-5|TRBV6-2/TRBV6-3
CASSYSYREYNQPQHF
>TRBJ1-2|TRBV7-3
CASSGYRDRGDYNYGYTF
>TRBJ1-1|TRBV6-5
CASSYRRGNTEAFF
>TRBJ2-5|TRBV25-1
CASSETRLPTETQYF
>TRBJ1-2|TRBV7-8
CASSLGVGSLGTYDGYTF
>TRBJ2-3|TRBV18
CASSRNSPTDTQYF
>TRBJ1-3|TRBV9
CASTATGAFSGNTIYF
>TRBJ2-4|TRBV1
CTSSQRSGGGPSSKNIQYF
>TRBJ1-2|TRBV7-3
CASSSQGAVGNYGYTF
>TRBJ1-1|TRBV5-5
CASSHLDRESAEAFF
>TRBJ1-2|TRBV4-1
CASSHGVSYGYTF
>TRBJ2-2|TRBV19
CASSTQGVFTGELFF
>TRBJ1-3|TRBV28
CASSFGDRPGGTIYF
>TRBJ1-2|TRBV10-3
CAISGPGSSILNYGYTF
>TRBJ1-2|TRBV4-2
CASSRPRTGSNYGYTF
>TRBJ2-1|TRBV29-1
CSVREGNVGQFF
>TRBJ2-2|TRBV11-3
CASSLRTGGITGELFF
>TRBJ1-2|TRBV5-1
CASSGVGQGAYGYTF
>TRBJ1-2|TRBV28
CASSRDNYGYTF
>TRBJ1-1|TRBV11-2
CASSTTHGSEAFF
>TRBJ1-2|TRBV11-3
CASSIREGLFPTF
>TRBJ2-3|TRBV3-1/TRBV3-2
CASTSGNGRTQYF
>TRBJ2-5|TRBV6-1
CASSEGTGNQETQYF
>TRBJ1-1|TRBV9
CASSGTGRGTEAFF
>TRBJ1-1|TRBV14
CASSRQENTEAFF
>TRBJ2-3|TRBV5-1
CASSLRGGSTDTQYF
>TRBJ2-2|TRBV6-2/TRBV6-3
CASSYSGLNTGELFF
>TRBJ1-2|TRBV12-5
CASGLSGGPGYGYTF
>TRBJ2-3|TRBV24-1
CATSAAGGGAGDTQYF
>TRBJ1-2|TRBV20-1
CWGSGSYGYTF
>TRBJ1-2|TRBV7-3
CASSLATGVGYTF
>TRBJ2-1|TRBV2
CASSVLRGVNEQFF
>TRBJ2-5|TRBV6-5
CASSYYGGDAQYF
>TRBJ1-2|TRBV6-5
CASSRQPNYGYTF